One and the same sample provided the 15 T cell receptor beta chains below, sequenced in a study of human T cells and chemical hapten exposure. In TCRdb, the RACE reads were re-called with MiXCR into one record per CDR3 protein. The sample lists 250,000 or so distinct CDR3 sequences; 7.5% to 8% were seen once. Time point specified: pre-sensitization, week 0. Treatment defined: therapeutic diphenylcyclopropenone sensitization with weekly scalp DPC. The sample in question was whole blood, obtained in connection with sensitization to the hapten diphenylcyclopropenone (DPC). These receptors came from a man between 18 and 35 years old with alopecia areata. Some clones in this sample may be carry-over from other donors' samples.

This clonotype has just a few counts. The rearrangement joins TRBV14 to TRBJ1-1; D unclear. This CDR3 has 13 residues. Germline lookup yields CDR1 SGHDN and CDR2 FVKESK. Trimming shortened V by 4 bases and J by 0 bases, and 6 bases separated the two germline ends. The CDR3 protein is CASSPILNTEAFF. The CDR3 DNA sequence: TGTGCCAGCAGCCCCATATTGAACACTGAAGCTTTCTTT. The complete variable domain, with remaining parts taken from reference TRBV14 and TRBJ1-1, reads EAGVTQFPSHSVIEKGQTVTLRCDPISGHDNLYWYRRVMGKEIKFLLHFVKESKQDESGMPNNRFLAERTGGTYSTLKVQPAELEDSGVYFCASSPILNTEAFFGQGTRLTVV.

In regard to this clonotype: A read error may account for a junction end that differs from germline. The rearrangement uses TRBV12-3 or TRBV12-4 and TRBJ1-5; 8 bases are a match to TRBD1. This CDR3 has 14 amino acids. Here the CDR3 reads CVSSDGQGNWPQHF. The CDR3 DNA reads as TGTGTCAGCAGTGACGGACAGGGAAACTGGCCCCAGCATTTT.

This clonotype was picked up a small number of times. The J gene is TRBJ2-6, the V gene TRBV6-5; no firm D call. The CDR3 totals 17 residues. V lost 4 bases and J lost 0, with 13 bases in between. In germline, CDR1 is MNHEY, CDR2 SVGAGI. For the CDR3, the DNA is TGTGCCAGCAGTTCCTTTGGGAAGACCTCTGGGGCCAACGTCCTGACTTTC. It translates to CASSSFGKTSGANVLTF.

This clonotype has just a few counts. This rearrangement joins TRBV6-6 to TRBJ2-5, with 11 bases that match TRBD2. Trimming cost V 5 bases and J 2 bases; bases outside gene matches: 4. Looked up from germline, CDR1 is MNHNY and CDR2 is SVGAGI (reference sequence). The CDR3 consists of 15 residues. CDR3: CASSRTSGWQETQYF. CDR3 nucleotides: TGTGCCAGCAGTCGGACTAGCGGGTGGCAAGAGACCCAGTACTTC.

There are many counts of this clonotype. This chain connects TRBV10-3 to TRBJ1-5, with D maybe TRBD1 (5 bases). V was clipped by 4 bases and J by 3 bases, with 10 bases between them. Germline V gene lookup returns CDR1 ENHRY and CDR2 SYGVKD. The CDR3 contains 14 residues. CDR3 coding DNA: TGTGCCATCAGTGCGGACACAGCCAATCAGCCCCAGCATTTT. This encodes CAISADTANQPQHF.

This clonotype was observed a handful of times. The rearrangement joins TRBV7-2 to TRBJ2-7; perhaps TRBD2 as D (5 bases). The CDR3 spans 15 residues. V was pared by 3 bases and J by 2 bases, with 14 bases between. The germline V gene encodes CDR1 SGHTA and CDR2 FQGNSA. For the CDR3, the DNA is TGTGCCAGCAGCTTGGTAGCCCGAGGGACCTACGAGCAGTACTTC. Amino acids: CASSLVARGTYEQYF.

This clonotype has only a few counts. The V gene is TRBV20-1, the J gene TRBJ1-5; 7 bases agree with TRBD1. The germline gives CDR1 DFQATT, CDR2 SNEGSKA (reference sequence). This CDR3 is 15 amino acids long. Unmatched junction bases numbered 8, after V lost 5 bases and J lost 1 base. Here the CDR3 reads CSAFTVRGSNQPQHF. CDR3 coding DNA: TGCAGTGCTTTCACGGTCAGGGGGAGCAATCAGCCCCAGCATTTT.

The genes are TRBV14 and TRBJ2-3; D is undetermined. V lost 4 bases, J lost 3 bases, and 17 bases lay in between. The CDR3 extends over 16 amino acids. Per germline, CDR1 SGHDN and CDR2 FVKESK. The CDR3 region has the DNA TGTGCCAGCAGCCCAAGATACCAGCGAGCGACAGATACGCAGTATTTT. Its protein product is CASSPRYQRATDTQYF.

This clonotype was recorded once. The missing conserved phenylalanine or tryptophan at the end of this CDR3 makes a read error likely. This chain uses TRBV15 with TRBJ2-4; 8 positions match TRBD1. Germline CDR1 is LNHNV and CDR2 is YYDKDF (reference sequence). This CDR3 comprises 14 residues. V was clipped by 11 bases and J by 2 bases; unmatched bases: 8. In DNA form, the CDR3 reads TGTGCCGTCAGCCAGGGGGCATCCAAAAACATTCAGTACTAC. It is translated as CAVSQGASKNIQYY.

The chain carries TRBV5-6 and TRBJ1-3, with no clear D. The CDR3 contains 15 residues. CDR1 is SGHDT and CDR2 is YYEEEE in the germline V gene. Trimming left V 0 bases short and J 3 bases short, with 10 bases between. The chain's CDR3 is CASSLGPDLGNTIYF. The CDR3 bases are TGTGCCAGCAGCTTGGGGCCAGATCTTGGAAACACCATATATTTT.

The chain carries TRBV7-2 and TRBJ2-4; maybe TRBD2 (6 bases). V shed 0 bases and J shed 6 bases, with 18 bases lying between them. Per the germline V gene, CDR1 is SGHTA and CDR2 is FQGNSA. This CDR3 spans 17 amino acids. The CDR3 DNA sequence: TGTGCCAGCAGCTTAGCGCCGGGGGATATGAGGAGAAACATTCAGTACTTC. Its translation is CASSLAPGDMRRNIQYF.

In its sample, this clonotype was seen many times. The chain links TRBV9 to TRBJ2-5; possibly TRBD1 or TRBD2 for D (5 bases each). The CDR3 loop spans 16 amino acids. V lost 3 bases, J lost 5 bases, and 20 bases lay in between. Per germline, CDR1 SGDLS and CDR2 YYNGEE. CDR3 nucleotides: TGTGCCAGCAGCGACGGGGCTGGACGGTTTCAGGAGACCCAGTACTTC. It encodes CASSDGAGRFQETQYF.

This clonotype was seen many times. As DNA, the CDR3 is TGCAGCGTTGCGGGGAGCACTGAAGCTTTCTTT. Translation gives CSVAGSTEAFF. The rearrangement joins TRBV29-1 to TRBJ1-1; unclear D gene. V lost 4 bases and J lost 4, with 7 bases in between. Germline V lookup: CDR1 SQVTM, CDR2 ANQGSEA. The CDR3 extends over 11 amino acids.

This clonotype was picked up a small number of times. The J gene is TRBJ1-4, the V gene TRBV6-6; 7 bases match TRBD1. V lost 7 bases, J lost 4 bases, and 9 bases stayed unmatched. Germline CDR1 and CDR2: MNHNY and SVGAGI (reference sequence). The length of the CDR3 is 15 residues. The DNA for the CDR3 is TGTGCCAGCACCGCCAGAGGGACAGTTAATGAAAAACTGTTTTTT. This translates into CASTARGTVNEKLFF.

The rearrangement uses TRBV7-2 and TRBJ1-1; D may be TRBD1 (5 bases). Germline CDR1 reads SGHTA; CDR2 reads FQGNSA. Trimming removed 5 bases at V and 4 bases at J, with 20 bases between. The CDR3 covers 16 residues. The CDR3, as DNA: TGTGCCAGCAGCCTACGTGCAGGGAGGTGGAGCACTGAAGCTTTCTTT. This encodes CASSLRAGRWSTEAFF.